This T cell receptor beta chain came from a study of cytomegalovirus exposure and HLA in healthy donors. Study results and limitations: The sole available immune exposure information was CMV serostatus. V- and J-gene trimming in TCR beta was tied to a missense DCLRE1C variant by an analysis performed later. Cytomegalovirus-associated TCR beta chains were listed, numbering under 200.

The PCR had 60 Vbeta and 13 Jbeta primers. Sequencing used immunoSEQ multiplex PCR; TCRdb keeps in-frame clones, though not all of them. In the table there are 150,000 to 250,000 clones, 82% of which are singletons. About this clone: Its antigen remains unidentified. Relative to the germline gene, one junction end is altered; a read error may explain this.

The receptor was isolated from a woman aged 45-65 years in good health and CMV-seropositive. The sequenced sample consisted of PBMCs.

For the CDR3, the DNA is TGTGCCATCAGTGGACAGGCCGGGGCCAACGGCCTGACTTTC. Residues: CAISGQAGANGLTF. The chain has TRBV10-3 and TRBJ2-6; possibly TRBD1 for D (6 bases). Germline CDR1 and CDR2: ENHRY and SYGVKD. This CDR3 contains 14 residues.